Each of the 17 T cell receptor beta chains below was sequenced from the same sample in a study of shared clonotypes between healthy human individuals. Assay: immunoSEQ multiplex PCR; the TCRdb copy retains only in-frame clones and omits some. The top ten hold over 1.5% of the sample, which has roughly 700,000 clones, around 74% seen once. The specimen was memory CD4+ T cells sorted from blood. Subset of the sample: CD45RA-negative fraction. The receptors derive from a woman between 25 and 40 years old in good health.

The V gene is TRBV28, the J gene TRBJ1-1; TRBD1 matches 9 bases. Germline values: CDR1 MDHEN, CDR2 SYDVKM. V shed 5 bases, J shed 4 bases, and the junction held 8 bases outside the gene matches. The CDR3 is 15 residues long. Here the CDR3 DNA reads TGTGCCAGCAGTCTAACAGGGGGCGCGGGCACTGAAGCTTTCTTT. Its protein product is CASSLTGGAGTEAFF. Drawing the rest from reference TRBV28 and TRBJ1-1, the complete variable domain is DVKVTQSSRYLVKRTGEKVFLECVQDMDHENMFWYRQDPGLGLRLIYFSYDVKMKEKGDIPEGYSVSREKKERFSLILESASTNQTSMYLCASSLTGGAGTEAFFGQGTRLTVV.

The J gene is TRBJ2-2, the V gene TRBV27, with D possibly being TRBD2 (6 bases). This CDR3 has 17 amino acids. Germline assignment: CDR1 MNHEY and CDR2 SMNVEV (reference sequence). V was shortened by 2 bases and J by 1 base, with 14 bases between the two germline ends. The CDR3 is CASSLTLSGVNTGELFF. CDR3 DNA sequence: TGTGCCAGCAGTTTAACCCTGTCGGGAGTGAACACCGGGGAGCTGTTTTTT.

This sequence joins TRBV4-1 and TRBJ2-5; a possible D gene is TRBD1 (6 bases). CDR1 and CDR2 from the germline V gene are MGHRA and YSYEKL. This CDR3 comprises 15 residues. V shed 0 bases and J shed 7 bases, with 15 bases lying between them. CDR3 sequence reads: CASSQDPETRGTQYF. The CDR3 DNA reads TGCGCCAGCAGCCAAGATCCGGAGACCAGGGGGACCCAGTACTTC.

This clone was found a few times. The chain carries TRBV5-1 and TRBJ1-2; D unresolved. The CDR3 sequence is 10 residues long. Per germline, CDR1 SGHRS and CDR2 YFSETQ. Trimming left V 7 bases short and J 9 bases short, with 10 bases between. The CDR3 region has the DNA TGCGCCAGCGGCGGCACGAGCTACACCTTC. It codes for CASGGTSYTF.

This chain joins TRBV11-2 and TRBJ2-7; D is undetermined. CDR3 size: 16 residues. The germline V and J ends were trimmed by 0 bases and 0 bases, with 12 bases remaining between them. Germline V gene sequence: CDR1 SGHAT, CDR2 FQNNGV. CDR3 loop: CASSLEPQVSSYEQYF. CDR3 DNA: TGTGCCAGCAGCTTAGAACCCCAGGTGAGCTCCTACGAGCAGTACTTC. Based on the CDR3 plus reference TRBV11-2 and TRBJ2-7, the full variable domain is EAGVAQSPRYKIIEKRQSVAFWCNPISGHATLYWYQQILGQGPKLLIQFQNNGVVDDSQLPKDRFSAERLKGVDSTLKIQPAKLEDSAVYLCASSLEPQVSSYEQYFGPGTRLTVT.

The DNA for the CDR3 is TGCGCCAGCAGCCCAAACGCAGGGGGGAACACCGGGGAGCTGTTTTTT. It yields the protein CASSPNAGGNTGELFF. The chain recombines TRBV5-1 with TRBJ2-2; 7 bases are a match to TRBD1. V lost 4 bases to trimming and J lost 1 base; unmatched junction nucleotides: 7. The CDR3 totals 16 residues. Germline lookup yields CDR1 SGHRS and CDR2 YFSETQ.

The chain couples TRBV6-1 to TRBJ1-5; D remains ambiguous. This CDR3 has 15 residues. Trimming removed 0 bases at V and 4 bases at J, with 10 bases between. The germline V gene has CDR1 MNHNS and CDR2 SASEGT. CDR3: CASSEAVIKNQPQHF. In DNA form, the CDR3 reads TGTGCCAGCAGTGAAGCAGTAATAAAAAATCAGCCCCAGCATTTT.

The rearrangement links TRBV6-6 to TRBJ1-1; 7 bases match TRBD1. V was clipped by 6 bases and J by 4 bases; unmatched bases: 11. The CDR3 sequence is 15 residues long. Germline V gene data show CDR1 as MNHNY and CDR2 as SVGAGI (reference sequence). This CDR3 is CASRDNTGVGTEAFF. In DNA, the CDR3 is TGTGCCAGCAGGGATAACACAGGGGTTGGCACTGAAGCTTTCTTT.

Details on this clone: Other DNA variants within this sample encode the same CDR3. The DNA of the CDR3 is TGTGCCAGCAGCCAAGTGGGCGGGAGCTCCTACAATGAGCAGTTCTTC. Translated, it gives CASSQVGGSSYNEQFF. J is TRBJ2-1 and V is TRBV14, with 7 bases aligning to TRBD2. The V segment lost 1 base and the J segment 0 bases; nucleotides outside the gene matches: 3. Germline-derived CDR1 and CDR2 are SGHDN and FVKESK. This CDR3 comprises 16 residues.

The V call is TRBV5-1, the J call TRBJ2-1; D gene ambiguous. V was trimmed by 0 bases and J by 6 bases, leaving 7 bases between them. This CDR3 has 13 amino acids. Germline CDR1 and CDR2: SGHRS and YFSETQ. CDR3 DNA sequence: TGCGCCAGCAGCTTGGGGGATCTCAATGAGCAGTTCTTC. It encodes CASSLGDLNEQFF.

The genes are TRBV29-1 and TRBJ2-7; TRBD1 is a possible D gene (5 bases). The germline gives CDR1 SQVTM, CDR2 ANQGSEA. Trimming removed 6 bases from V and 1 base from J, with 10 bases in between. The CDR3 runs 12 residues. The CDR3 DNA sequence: TGCAGCGTCCGCAGGGATTCCTACGAGCAGTACTTC. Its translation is CSVRRDSYEQYF.

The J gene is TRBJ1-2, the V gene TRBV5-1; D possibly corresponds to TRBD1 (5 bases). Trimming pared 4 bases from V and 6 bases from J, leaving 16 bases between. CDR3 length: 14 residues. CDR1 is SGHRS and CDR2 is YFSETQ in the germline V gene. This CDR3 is CASSDQGYWDGYTF. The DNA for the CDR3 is TGCGCCAGCAGCGACCAGGGATATTGGGATGGCTACACCTTC.

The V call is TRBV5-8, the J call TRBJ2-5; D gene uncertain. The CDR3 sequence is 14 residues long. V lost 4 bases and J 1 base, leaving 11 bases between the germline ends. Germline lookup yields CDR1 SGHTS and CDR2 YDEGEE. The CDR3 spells CASSPGWTQETQYF. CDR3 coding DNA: TGTGCCAGCAGCCCTGGCTGGACCCAAGAGACCCAGTACTTC.

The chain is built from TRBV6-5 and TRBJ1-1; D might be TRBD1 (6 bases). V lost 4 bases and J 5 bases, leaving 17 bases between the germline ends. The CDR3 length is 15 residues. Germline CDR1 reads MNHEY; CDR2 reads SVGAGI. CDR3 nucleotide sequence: TGTGCCAGCAGTTTACAGGGAGGCGAGTCAACTGAAGCTTTCTTT. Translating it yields CASSLQGGESTEAFF.

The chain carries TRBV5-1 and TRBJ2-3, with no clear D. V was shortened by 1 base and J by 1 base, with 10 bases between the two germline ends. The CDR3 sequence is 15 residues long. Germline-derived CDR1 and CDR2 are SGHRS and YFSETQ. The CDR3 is CASSLYTDRTDTQYF. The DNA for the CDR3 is TGCGCCAGCAGCTTGTACACGGATCGCACAGATACGCAGTATTTT.

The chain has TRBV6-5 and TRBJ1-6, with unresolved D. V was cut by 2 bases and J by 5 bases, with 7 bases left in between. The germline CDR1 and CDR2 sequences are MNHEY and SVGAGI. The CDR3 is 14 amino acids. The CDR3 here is CASSYERHNSPLHF. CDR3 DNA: TGTGCCAGCAGTTACGAGAGGCATAATTCACCCCTCCACTTT.

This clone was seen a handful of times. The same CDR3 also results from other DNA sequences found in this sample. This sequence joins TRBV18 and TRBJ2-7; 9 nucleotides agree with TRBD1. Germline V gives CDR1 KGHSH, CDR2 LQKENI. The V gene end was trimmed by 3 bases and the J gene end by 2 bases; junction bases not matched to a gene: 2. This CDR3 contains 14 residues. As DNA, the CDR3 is TGTGCCAGCTCACCGGGACAGGGCGCCTACGAGCAGTACTTC. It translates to CASSPGQGAYEQYF. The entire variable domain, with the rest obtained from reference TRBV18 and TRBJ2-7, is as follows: NAGVMQNPRHLVRRRGQEARLRCSPMKGHSHVYWYRQLPEEGLKFMVYLQKENIIDESGMPKERFSAEFPKEGPSILRIQQVVRGDSAAYFCASSPGQGAYEQYFGPGTRLTVT.